The 6 T cell receptor beta chains below come from one sample, sequenced in a study of T cell responses to AZD1222 COVID-19 vaccine. Clones were read by immunoSEQ multiplex PCR, and TCRdb kept only the in-frame ones, dropping some. The profile shows around 120,000 clones, roughly nine tenths of them singletons. Sequencing used peripheral blood, obtained on day 0 of AZD1222 vaccination. The receptors were gathered from an adult in good health.

The chain employs TRBV6-2 or TRBV6-3 and TRBJ1-1; D is unclear. V was clipped by 4 bases and J by 4 bases, with 10 bases between them. This CDR3 is 13 amino acids long. Germline CDR1 and CDR2: MNHEY and SVGEGT. CDR3 loop: CASSLYGRTEAFF. CDR3 nucleotide sequence: TGTGCCAGCAGTTTATATGGGCGCACTGAAGCTTTCTTT.

The chain combines TRBV25-1 with TRBJ1-5; maybe TRBD1 (5 bases). V dropped 2 bases and J dropped 2 bases, with 13 bases sitting between them. Germline assignment: CDR1 MGHDK and CDR2 SYGVNS. The CDR3 extends over 16 amino acids. The CDR3 nucleotides read TGTGCCAGCAGTGAAGTTGGAAGCAGGGGCAATCAGCCCCAGCATTTT. Translated: CASSEVGSRGNQPQHF.

The rearrangement uses TRBV11-2 and TRBJ1-1; a weak D match, TRBD1 (6 bases). The CDR3 has 16 residues. V was shortened by 4 bases and J by 0 bases, with 15 bases between the two germline ends. Germline V gene data show CDR1 as SGHAT and CDR2 as FQNNGV. CDR3 sequence: CASSSVRGPMNTEAFF. For the CDR3, the DNA is TGTGCCAGCAGCTCTGTCAGGGGCCCCATGAACACTGAAGCTTTCTTT.

This chain connects TRBV11-2 to TRBJ2-5; TRBD2 might be the D (5 bases). CDR1 and CDR2 (germline): SGHAT, FQNNGV. V dropped 5 bases and J dropped 5 bases, with 12 bases sitting between them. The CDR3 extends over 13 amino acids. CDR3 nucleotide sequence: TGTGCCAGCAGCGCGACGAGGGCCGAGACCCAGTACTTC. Its translation is CASSATRAETQYF. The full variable domain, in which reference TRBV11-2 and TRBJ2-5 provide the parts outside the CDR3, is EAGVAQSPRYKIIEKRQSVAFWCNPISGHATLYWYQQILGQGPKLLIQFQNNGVVDDSQLPKDRFSAERLKGVDSTLKIQPAKLEDSAVYLCASSATRAETQYFGPGTRLLVL.

A single count supports this clone. The chain carries TRBV6-2 or TRBV6-3 and TRBJ2-1; D not certain. The CDR3 has 15 amino acids. V was cut by 0 bases and J by 9 bases, with 15 bases left in between. Germline CDR1 and CDR2: MNHEY and SVGEGT. As DNA, the CDR3 is TGTGCCAGCAGTTACTCCTTTTCCAAGTCGTCTGAGCAGTTCTTC. It encodes CASSYSFSKSSEQFF.

This chain connects TRBV7-2 to TRBJ1-2; no definite D call. The CDR3 sequence is 16 residues long. V shed 3 bases and J shed 0 bases, with 14 bases lying between them. Per germline, CDR1 SGHTA and CDR2 FQGNSA. The CDR3 reads CASSFRPTDPNYGYTF. The CDR3 region has the DNA TGTGCCAGCAGCTTTAGGCCCACGGATCCTAACTATGGCTACACCTTC.